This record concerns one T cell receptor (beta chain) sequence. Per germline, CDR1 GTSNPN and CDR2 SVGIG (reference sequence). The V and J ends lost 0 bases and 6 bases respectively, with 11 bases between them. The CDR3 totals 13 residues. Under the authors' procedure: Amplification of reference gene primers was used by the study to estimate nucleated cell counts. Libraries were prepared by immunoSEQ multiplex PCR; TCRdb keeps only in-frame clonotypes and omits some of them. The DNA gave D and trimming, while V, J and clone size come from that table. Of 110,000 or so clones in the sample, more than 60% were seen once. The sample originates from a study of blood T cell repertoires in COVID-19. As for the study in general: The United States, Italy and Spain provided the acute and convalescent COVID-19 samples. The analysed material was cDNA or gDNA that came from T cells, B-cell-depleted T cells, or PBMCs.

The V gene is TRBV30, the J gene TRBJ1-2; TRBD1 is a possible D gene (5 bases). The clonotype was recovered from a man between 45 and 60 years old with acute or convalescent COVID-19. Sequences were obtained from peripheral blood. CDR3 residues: CAWSVARVNGYTF. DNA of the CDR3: TGTGCCTGGAGTGTAGCCAGGGTAAATGGCTACACCTTC.